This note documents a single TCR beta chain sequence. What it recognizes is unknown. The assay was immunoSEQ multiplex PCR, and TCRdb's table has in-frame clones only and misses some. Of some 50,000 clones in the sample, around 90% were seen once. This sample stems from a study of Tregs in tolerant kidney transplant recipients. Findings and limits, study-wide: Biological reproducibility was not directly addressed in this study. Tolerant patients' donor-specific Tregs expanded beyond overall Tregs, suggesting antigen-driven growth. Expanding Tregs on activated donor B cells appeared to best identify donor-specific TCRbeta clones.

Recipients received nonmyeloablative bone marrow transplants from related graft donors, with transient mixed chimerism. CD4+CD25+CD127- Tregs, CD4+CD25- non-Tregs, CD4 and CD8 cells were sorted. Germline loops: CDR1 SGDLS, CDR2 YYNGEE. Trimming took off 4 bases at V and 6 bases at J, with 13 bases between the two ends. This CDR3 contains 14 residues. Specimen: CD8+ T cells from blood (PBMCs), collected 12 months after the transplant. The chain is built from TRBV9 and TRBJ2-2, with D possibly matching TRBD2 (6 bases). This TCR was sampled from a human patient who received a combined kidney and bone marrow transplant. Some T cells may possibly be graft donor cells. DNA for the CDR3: TGTGCCAGCAGCTTCGGCGGGAAAGCCGGGGAGCTGTTTTTT. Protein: CASSFGGKAGELFF.